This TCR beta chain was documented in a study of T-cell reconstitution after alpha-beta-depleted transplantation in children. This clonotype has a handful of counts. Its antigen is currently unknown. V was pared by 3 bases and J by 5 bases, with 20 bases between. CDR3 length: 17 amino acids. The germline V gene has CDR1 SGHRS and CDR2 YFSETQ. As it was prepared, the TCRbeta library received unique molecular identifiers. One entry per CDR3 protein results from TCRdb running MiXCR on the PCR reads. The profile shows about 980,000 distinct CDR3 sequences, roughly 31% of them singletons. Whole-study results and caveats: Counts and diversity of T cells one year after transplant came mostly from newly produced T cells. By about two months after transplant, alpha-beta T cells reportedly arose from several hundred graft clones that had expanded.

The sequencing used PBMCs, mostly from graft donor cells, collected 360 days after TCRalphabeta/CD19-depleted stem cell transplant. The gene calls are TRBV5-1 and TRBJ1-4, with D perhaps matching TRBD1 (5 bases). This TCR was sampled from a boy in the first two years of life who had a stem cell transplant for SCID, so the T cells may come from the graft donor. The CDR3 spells CASSSTPSGRRNEKLFF. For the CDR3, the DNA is TGCGCCAGCAGCTCAACCCCATCGGGGCGGAGGAATGAAAAACTGTTTTTT.